The TCR beta chain described here comes from a study of shared T cell receptors in the human thymus. Clones were read by immunoSEQ multiplex PCR, and TCRdb kept only the in-frame ones, dropping some. The sample holds hundreds of thousands of clones; around 95% are singletons and the top ten take roughly 0.021%. The sequencing input was thymocytes. This receptor was obtained from a human donor.

DNA for the CDR3: TGTGCCAGCAGTTTAGTGCGGGAGAGGGAGCAGTACTTC. Encoded protein: CASSLVREREQYF. V usage is TRBV28 and J usage is TRBJ2-7; TRBD2 aligns across 7 bases. CDR1 MDHEN and CDR2 SYDVKM come from the germline V gene. This CDR3 contains 13 residues. V lost 2 bases to trimming and J lost 7 bases; unmatched junction nucleotides: 5.